This note documents a single T cell receptor (beta chain) sequence. Its antigen has not been determined. The protocol used for the library was the immunoSEQ multiplex PCR assay. As stored in TCRdb, this immuneACCESS dataset retains in-frame rearrangements with V and J assigned. A fraction of the clones does not appear; measured against another copy, unresolved V genes explain less than half of the discrepancy, and the remainder lacks a known reason. The sample table includes about 190,000 clones. The ten largest clones take up 2.2% of the sample. This entry belongs to a study of control samples from healthy donors and cancer patients (dated by TCRdb to the early 2020s). Inclusive of the bounding cysteine and phenylalanine, the CDR3 is 15 residues long. The sequence is cut down to CDR3 DNA, 45 bases in frame from base 1. Per the germline V gene, MDHEN is the CDR1 and SYDVKM is the CDR2. V is cut by 6 bases and J by 4 bases, and the space between the germline ends is 18 bases.

The rearrangement combines TRBV28 with TRBJ1-2, and the D gene may be TRBD1, 6 bases matching. Material for sequencing was blood. This sequence originates from a woman in her 30s in good health. The CDR3 loop reads CASRTDQGPSYGYTF. The base sequence is TGTGCCAGCAGGACAGACCAGGGGCCTAGCTATGGCTACACCTTC.